The rows below give T cell receptor beta chains drawn from one sample of a study of CD8 T cells in Susac syndrome. Via MiXCR, TCRdb re-called the immunoSEQ multiplex PCR reads, giving one row per CDR3 protein. The sample shows under 200,000 distinct CDR3 sequences, 95% of them seen only once. Sequences were obtained from CD4+ T cells from PBMCs. Receptors were obtained from a human donor with Susac syndrome. Both conserved end residues are part of each CDR3. The order of the fields is D gene, V gene, J gene, clone size, CDR3 DNA, CDR3 protein. A D gene is named only where the DNA matches it firmly. Clone size is not always given. Where it is, it says once, few, many or a class for expanded clones.

TRBD1,TRBV7-9,TRBJ1-1,.,TGTGCCAGCAGCTCATGGGGACAGGGTGCCACTGAAGCTTTCTTT,CASSSWGQGATEAFF
.,TRBV5-1,TRBJ2-5,.,TGCGCCAGCAGCTTGCGACAGAACCAGTACTTC,CASSLRQNQYF
TRBD1,TRBV18,TRBJ1-2,.,TGTGCCAGCTCACGGGACAGCCCGGGCTATGGCTACACCTTC,CASSRDSPGYGYTF
.,TRBV15,TRBJ2-1,once,TGTGCCACCAGCAGACAGTTTAGGGGGGCAGGCAATGAGCAGTTCTTC,CATSRQFRGAGNEQFF
.,TRBV3-1,TRBJ1-2,.,TGTGCCAGCAGCCAAGGATTCGCACAGCCCTATGGCTACACCTTC,CASSQGFAQPYGYTF
.,TRBV19,TRBJ1-5,once,TGTGCCAGTAGACGTTTGTGGGAAAATCAGCCCCAGCATTTT,CASRRLWENQPQHF
TRBD1,TRBV29-1,TRBJ2-7,few,TGCAGCGTTGAAGGCGCATCGGGACAGGGCTACGAGCAGTACTTC,CSVEGASGQGYEQYF
.,TRBV7-9,TRBJ2-7,.,TGTGCCAGCAGCAAGTGGGACGGTCCTCCCGAGCAGTACTTC,CASSKWDGPPEQYF
TRBD1,TRBV5-1,TRBJ1-6,.,TGCGCCAGCAGCTCGTGGGACAGCGACTATTCACCCCTCCACTTT,CASSSWDSDYSPLHF
.,TRBV12-3/TRBV12-4,TRBJ2-5,.,TGTGCCAGCAGTTCTTTCACTAGGAGGGAGACCCAGTACTTC,CASSSFTRRETQYF
TRBD1,TRBV7-2,TRBJ1-2,.,TGTGCCAGCAGCCTATCGCCCCCCGGGACAGGGGTTTATGGCTACACCTTC,CASSLSPPGTGVYGYTF
.,TRBV5-1,TRBJ2-3,.,TGCGCCAGCAGCTTGGCCACCAGAGGCACAGATACGCAGTATTTT,CASSLATRGTDTQYF
.,TRBV12-3/TRBV12-4,TRBJ2-7,once,TGTGCCAGCAGTTCCCGCCGGGACGGAAACTACGAGCAGTACTTC,CASSSRRDGNYEQYF
TRBD1,TRBV5-1,TRBJ1-6,.,TGCGCCAGCAGCGATGAACAGGGGAGTAATTCACCCCTCCACTTT,CASSDEQGSNSPLHF
.,TRBV6-2/TRBV6-3,TRBJ1-1,.,TGTGCCAGCAGTCACACAGGGATCAGCACTGAAGCTTTCTTT,CASSHTGISTEAFF
.,TRBV29-1,TRBJ2-7,.,TGCAGCGTTGGATACTCGTTCCCGGGGGAGCAGTACTTC,CSVGYSFPGEQYF
TRBD1,TRBV6-5,TRBJ2-7,.,TGTGCCAGCAGTTTAGGGACAGGCTTCTACGAGCAGTACTTC,CASSLGTGFYEQYF
.,TRBV5-4,TRBJ2-3,.,TGTGCCAGCAGCTTTGGACTCGGAGCAGATACGCAGTATTTT,CASSFGLGADTQYF
.,TRBV9,TRBJ1-1,.,TGTGCCAGCAGCACACGAGACTTTGGGACGACGAGCACTGAAGCTTTCTTT,CASSTRDFGTTSTEAFF
TRBD1,TRBV24-1,TRBJ2-7,.,TGTGCCACCAGTGCCCCGGGACAGCTCTCCTACGAGCAGTACTTC,CATSAPGQLSYEQYF